One T cell receptor beta chain is described in this entry. The antigen is unknown. This specimen comes from a study of cytotoxic CD8 clonotypes in ibrutinib-treated CLL. As for the study in general: Of a cohort that held roughly eleven relapsed/refractory and fewer than 16 treatment-naive patients, around 18 were IGHV unmutated.

Whole-study results and caveats: Stable or contracted on treatment, public clonotypes were also uncommon. T-cell clonality at baseline went above that of age-matched healthy donors and rose and fell with circulating CD8+ T-cell counts.

The TCR beta libraries used 2 to 2.5 micrograms of genomic DNA that came from cryopreserved PBMCs. Germline lookup yields CDR1 LNHDA and CDR2 SQIVND (reference sequence). CDR3 size: 14 residues. Trimming removed 7 bases from V and 1 base from J; junction bases left unmatched: 3. Clones were read by immunoSEQ multiplex PCR, and TCRdb kept only the in-frame ones, dropping some. The sample shows some 130,000 clones, around 90% of them seen only once. Source: PBMCs, taken after 12 months of ibrutinib treatment. The V and J genes are TRBV19 and TRBJ2-1; 8 nucleotides line up with TRBD2. This TCR came from a human donor with chronic lymphocytic leukemia. DNA for the CDR3: TGTGCCAGTACTGAGCGGGAGTCCTACAATGAGCAGTTCTTC. Translated: CASTERESYNEQFF.